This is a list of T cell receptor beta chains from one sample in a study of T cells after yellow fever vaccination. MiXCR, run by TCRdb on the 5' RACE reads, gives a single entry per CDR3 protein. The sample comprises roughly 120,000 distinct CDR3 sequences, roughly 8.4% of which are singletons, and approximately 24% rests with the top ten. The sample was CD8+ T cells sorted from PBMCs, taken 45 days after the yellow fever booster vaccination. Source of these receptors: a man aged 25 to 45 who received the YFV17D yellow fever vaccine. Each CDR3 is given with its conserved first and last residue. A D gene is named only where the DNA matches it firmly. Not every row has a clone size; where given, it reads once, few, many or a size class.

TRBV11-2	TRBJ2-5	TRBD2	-	TGTGCCAGCAGCTCACCCAATGCGACTAGCGGGGGGCTGTACCAAGAGACCCAGTACTTC	CASSSPNATSGGLYQETQYF
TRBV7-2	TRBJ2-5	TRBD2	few	TGTGCCAGCAGCCTCATAGGGACTAGCGTCCAAGAGACCCAGTACTTC	CASSLIGTSVQETQYF
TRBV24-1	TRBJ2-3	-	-	TGTGCCACCAGTGATCCAGACAGTAGCACAGATACGCAGTATTTT	CATSDPDSSTDTQYF
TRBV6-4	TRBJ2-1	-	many	TGTGCCAGCAGTGAGGACTACCTTTCCGAGCAGTTCTTC	CASSEDYLSEQFF
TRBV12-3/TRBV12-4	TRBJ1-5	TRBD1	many	TGTGCCAGCAGTCCGGGGGTGAGACAGGGATATAATCAGCCCCAGCATTTT	CASSPGVRQGYNQPQHF
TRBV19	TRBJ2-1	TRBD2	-	TGTGCCAGTAGTTTGACTAGCGGGAGTGGGTCCTACAATGAGCAGTTCTTC	CASSLTSGSGSYNEQFF
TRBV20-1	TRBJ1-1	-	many	TGCAGTGCTAGAGATCGCCAGGGAACTGAAGCTTTCTTT	CSARDRQGTEAFF
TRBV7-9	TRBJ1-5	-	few	TGTGCCAGCAGCTTTGAGTATAGCAATCAGCCCCAGCATTTT	CASSFEYSNQPQHF
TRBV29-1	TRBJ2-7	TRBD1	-	TGCAGCGTCGGGACAGAGCCTGGGGAGCAGTACTTC	CSVGTEPGEQYF
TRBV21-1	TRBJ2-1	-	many	TGTGCCAGCAGCAAAGGACTAGCGGGAGGGGTCTCCTACAATGAGCAGTTCTTC	CASSKGLAGGVSYNEQFF
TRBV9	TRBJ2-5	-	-	TGTGCCAGCAGCATAACGCTTGGGATAAATGAGACCCAGTACTTC	CASSITLGINETQYF
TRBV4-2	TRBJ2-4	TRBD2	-	TGTGCCAGCAGCGAAGGGACTAGCGGAAACATTCAGTACTTC	CASSEGTSGNIQYF
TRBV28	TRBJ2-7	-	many	TGTGCCAGCAGTCCCCTGGGGGGCGGCTACGAGCAGTACTTC	CASSPLGGGYEQYF
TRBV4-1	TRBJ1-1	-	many	TGCGCCAGCAGCCCCACAGCGGGGGCTACTGAAGCTTTCTTT	CASSPTAGATEAFF
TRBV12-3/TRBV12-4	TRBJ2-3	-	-	TGTGCCAGCATGGGGGGTCCGCAGTATTTT	CASMGGPQYF
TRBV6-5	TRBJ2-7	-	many	TGTGCCAGCAGTTTGGTCGGAGGCGGTTACTACGAGCAGTACTTC	CASSLVGGGYYEQYF
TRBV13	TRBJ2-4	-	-	TGTGCCAGCAGCTCCACGGGGGTTGACATTCAGTACTTC	CASSSTGVDIQYF
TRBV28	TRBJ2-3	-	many	TGTGCCAGCAGTTTATGGGGCGGGCCAAAGGGTAGCACAGATACGCAGTATTTT	CASSLWGGPKGSTDTQYF
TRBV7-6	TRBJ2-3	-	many	TGTGCCAGCAGGCCAGGGGGGGCCAGCACAGATACGCAGTATTTT	CASRPGGASTDTQYF
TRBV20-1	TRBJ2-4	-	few	TGCAGTGCAAGGGACCCTCGGGCGGTCTCCAAAAACATTCAGTACTTC	CSARDPRAVSKNIQYF
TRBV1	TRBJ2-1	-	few	TGCACCAGCAGCCAAAGGAGAGGTCCAGCGGAAGAGGTCCCCTCCTACAATGAGCAGTTCTTC	CTSSQRRGPAEEVPSYNEQFF
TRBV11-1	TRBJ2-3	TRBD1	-	TGTGCCAGCAAACAGAACCGCGGACAGGAGCAACCCACAGATACGCAGTATTTT	CASKQNRGQEQPTDTQYF
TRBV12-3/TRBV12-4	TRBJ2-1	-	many	TGTGCCAGCAGTTTAACAGGCAACAATGAGCAGTTCTTC	CASSLTGNNEQFF